This passage covers 13 T cell receptor beta chains from one sample sequenced in a study of shared clonotypes between healthy human individuals. Some clones are missing from TCRdb's copy, which holds only in-frame ones; the method was immunoSEQ multiplex PCR. The table has approximately 2.3 million clones, more than 80% seen once. Sequencing input: naive CD4+ T cells from PBMCs. Subset of the sample: CD45RA+ positively selected. The receptors shown here come from a man aged 18 to 29 in good health. Some clones in this sample may be carry-over from other donors' samples.

The chain employs TRBV5-5 and TRBJ2-3; D is uncertain. Germline assignment: CDR1 SGHKS and CDR2 YYEKEE (reference sequence). Trimming stripped 0 bases from V and 3 bases from J, with 11 bases between. This CDR3 contains 15 residues. The CDR3 spells CASSLVTVGTDTQYF. The CDR3, as DNA: TGTGCCAGCAGCTTGGTTACAGTAGGAACAGATACGCAGTATTTT.

V and J are TRBV4-2 and TRBJ2-7; D possibly uses TRBD1 or TRBD2 (5 bases each). Between the trimmed V and J ends, which lost 4 bases and 0 bases, there was a span of 13 bases. This CDR3 has 15 residues. The germline gives CDR1 LGHNA, CDR2 YNFKEQ. The CDR3 loop is CASSLRDGNSYEQYF. CDR3 DNA sequence: TGTGCCAGCAGCCTCCGGGACGGGAACTCCTACGAGCAGTACTTC.

This chain joins TRBV28 and TRBJ1-5; TRBD1 matches at 7 bases. The length of the CDR3 is 14 residues. Per germline, CDR1 MDHEN and CDR2 SYDVKM. Unmatched junction bases numbered 8, after V lost 5 bases and J lost 7 bases. The DNA for the CDR3 is TGTGCCAGCAGTCCCGCGACAGGGAACCAGCCCCAGCATTTT. Protein: CASSPATGNQPQHF. Looking up the rest from reference TRBV28 and TRBJ1-5 gives the full variable domain: DVKVTQSSRYLVKRTGEKVFLECVQDMDHENMFWYRQDPGLGLRLIYFSYDVKMKEKGDIPEGYSVSREKKERFSLILESASTNQTSMYLCASSPATGNQPQHFGDGTRLSIL.

This clone was found a few times. This chain connects TRBV14 to TRBJ1-1; TRBD1 is a possible D gene (5 bases). The CDR3 covers 13 residues. The V gene's germline CDR1 is SGHDN and CDR2 FVKESK. Trimming removed 8 bases at V and 6 bases at J, with 16 bases between. The CDR3 sequence is CASSLRPGSEAFF. As DNA, the CDR3 is TGTGCCAGCTCCTTAAGGCCAGGGTCTGAAGCTTTCTTT.

V usage is TRBV9 and J usage is TRBJ2-3, with D possibly called TRBD1 or TRBD2 (6 bases each). The V gene lost 0 bases and the J gene lost 5 bases, with 13 bases spanning the gap. The CDR3 covers 15 residues. CDR1 and CDR2 from the germline V gene are SGDLS and YYNGEE. Here the CDR3 reads CASSVGGAARDTQYF. CDR3 nucleotides: TGTGCCAGCAGCGTAGGGGGGGCCGCCAGAGATACGCAGTATTTT.

CDR3 sequence reads: CASSLANSGANVLTF. CDR3 coding DNA: TGTGCCAGCAGCTTGGCGAACTCTGGGGCCAACGTCCTGACTTTC. J is TRBJ2-6 and V is TRBV6-6, with no clear D. This CDR3 contains 15 residues. Germline-derived CDR1 and CDR2 are MNHNY and SVGAGI (reference sequence). V was pared by 6 bases and J by 0 bases, with 9 bases between.

The chain recombines TRBV6-1 with TRBJ1-1; D remains unclear. V was shortened by 0 bases and J by 7 bases, with 9 bases between the two germline ends. This CDR3 is 13 amino acids long. Germline V gene lookup returns CDR1 MNHNS and CDR2 SASEGT. The CDR3: CASSEALLGEAFF. The CDR3 nucleotides are TGTGCCAGCAGTGAAGCGCTTCTGGGTGAAGCTTTCTTT.

DNA of the CDR3: TGTGCCAGTAGTATGGGACAGGGAGATACGCAGTATTTT. Protein sequence: CASSMGQGDTQYF. This rearrangement joins TRBV19 to TRBJ2-3, with 9 nucleotides matching TRBD1. V gave up 3 bases and J gave up 5 bases; unmatched junction bases: 0. This CDR3 comprises 13 residues. Germline CDR1 reads LNHDA; CDR2 reads SQIVND (reference sequence).

This chain links TRBV11-2 with TRBJ1-2, with D perhaps matching TRBD1 (6 bases). Germline V lookup: CDR1 SGHAT, CDR2 FQNNGV. V was clipped by 5 bases and J by 0 bases, with 10 bases between them. The CDR3 is made up of 14 amino acids. In DNA form, the CDR3 reads TGTGCCAGCAGCCCTAGGACAGCTAACTATGGCTACACCTTC. Protein: CASSPRTANYGYTF.

V is TRBV5-1 and J is TRBJ2-7, with TRBD1 identical over 12 bases. Trimming at V came to 4 bases and at J to 5 bases, leaving 7 bases not matched to a gene. This CDR3 is 15 amino acids long. CDR1 SGHRS and CDR2 YFSETQ come from the germline V gene. The CDR3 nucleotides read TGCGCCAGCAGCCCTCAGGGGACAGGGGGCGACGAGCAGTACTTC. The encoded protein is CASSPQGTGGDEQYF.

This sequence joins TRBV27 and TRBJ1-5, with TRBD1 matching 8 bases. The CDR3 totals 12 residues. V lost 6 bases, J lost 7 bases, and 2 bases stayed unmatched. From germline, CDR1 is MNHEY and CDR2 SMNVEV (reference sequence). This chain's CDR3 is CASRTGVQPQHF. CDR3 DNA: TGTGCCAGCAGGACAGGGGTCCAGCCCCAGCATTTT.

V gene TRBV28 combines with J gene TRBJ1-4; D is perhaps TRBD1 (5 bases). CDR1 and CDR2 (germline): MDHEN, SYDVKM. The CDR3 length is 14 residues. V was clipped by 3 bases and J by 8 bases, with 13 bases between them. CDR3 sequence reads: CASSLGGAPEKLFF. The CDR3 nucleotides read TGTGCCAGCAGTTTGGGAGGGGCCCCAGAAAAACTGTTTTTT. The full variable domain, rest sourced from reference TRBV28 and TRBJ1-4, is DVKVTQSSRYLVKRTGEKVFLECVQDMDHENMFWYRQDPGLGLRLIYFSYDVKMKEKGDIPEGYSVSREKKERFSLILESASTNQTSMYLCASSLGGAPEKLFFGSGTQLSVL.

V is TRBV5-1 and J is TRBJ2-2, with 10 bases identical to TRBD1. The V and J ends lost 4 bases and 7 bases, in that order; junction bases with no gene match: 7. Germline V gene lookup returns CDR1 SGHRS and CDR2 YFSETQ. This CDR3 spans 15 amino acids. CDR3 sequence reads: CASSQGTGEGGELFF. The CDR3 DNA is TGCGCCAGCAGCCAGGGGACAGGGGAAGGCGGGGAGCTGTTTTTT.